This T cell receptor beta chain was found in a study of graft-versus-host responses after intestinal transplantation. As for the study in general: Every recipient underwent anti-thymocyte globulin induction, then tacrolimus and steroids for 2 to 3 years. Study-level findings and limits: Across patients carrying graft-donor T cell macrochimerism, allografts held high graft-versus-host to host-versus-graft clonal ratios. GvH clones surfaced in recipient marrow, some emerging earlier in ileum or blood.

Only in-frame clones appear in the TCRdb table, and some are missing; sequencing was by immunoSEQ multiplex PCR. The profile covers 130,000 to 150,000 clones, with approximately 91% appearing a single time and around 0.2% taken by the ten largest. Only one count was recorded for this clone. Its matching antigen is unknown. The V end was cut by 7 bases, the J end by 0 bases, with 10 bases between. The CDR3 runs to 15 residues. CDR1 MDHEN and CDR2 SYDVKM come from the germline V gene. This specimen consisted of unstimulated CD4+ T cells sorted from spleen or lymph node cells, obtained before intestinal transplant. V is TRBV28 and J is TRBJ2-6, with a possible D match to TRBD1 (5 bases). The clonotype comes from a human donor who received an intestinal transplant. The CDR3 is CASTIGDSGANVLTF. CDR3 coding DNA: TGTGCCAGCACCATAGGGGACTCTGGGGCCAACGTCCTGACTTTC.